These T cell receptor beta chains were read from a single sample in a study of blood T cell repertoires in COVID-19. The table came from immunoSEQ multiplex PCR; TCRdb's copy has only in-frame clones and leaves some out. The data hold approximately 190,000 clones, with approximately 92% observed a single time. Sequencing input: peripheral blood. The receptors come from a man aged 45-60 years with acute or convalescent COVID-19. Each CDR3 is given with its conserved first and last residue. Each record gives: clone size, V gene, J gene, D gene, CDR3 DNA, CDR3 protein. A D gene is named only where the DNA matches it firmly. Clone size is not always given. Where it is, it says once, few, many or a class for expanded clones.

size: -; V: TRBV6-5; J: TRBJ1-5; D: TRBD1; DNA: TGTGCCAGCAGACCGCGGGACAGGGGTCAGCCCCAGCATTTT; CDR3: CASRPRDRGQPQHF
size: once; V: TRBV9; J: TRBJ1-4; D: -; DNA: TGTGCCAGCAGCGGACAGGAAGATAATGAAAAACTGTTTTTT; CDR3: CASSGQEDNEKLFF
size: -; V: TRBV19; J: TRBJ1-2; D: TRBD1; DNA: TGTGCCAGTAGAAACCGGGACAGGGACTATGGCTACACCTTC; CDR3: CASRNRDRDYGYTF
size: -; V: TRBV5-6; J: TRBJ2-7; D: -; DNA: TGTGCCAGCAGCTTACTAGACAGGACCTACGAGCAGTACTTC; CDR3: CASSLLDRTYEQYF
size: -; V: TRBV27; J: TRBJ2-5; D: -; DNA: TGTGCCAGCAGTTTAGTCCGGAGGGAGACCCAGTACTTC; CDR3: CASSLVRRETQYF
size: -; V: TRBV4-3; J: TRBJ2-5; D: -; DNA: TGCGCCAGCAGCCAAAATAGCGGACCCCAAGAGACCCAGTACTTC; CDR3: CASSQNSGPQETQYF
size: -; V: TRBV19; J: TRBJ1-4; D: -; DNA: TGTGCCAGTAGACAGGGTGAAGAAAAACTGTTTTTT; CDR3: CASRQGEEKLFF
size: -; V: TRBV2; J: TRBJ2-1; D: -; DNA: TGTGCCAGCAGTGAGGCCTCCTACAATGAGCAGTTCTTC; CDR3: CASSEASYNEQFF
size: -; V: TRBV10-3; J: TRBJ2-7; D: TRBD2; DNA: TGTGCCATCAGCCGACTAGCGGGAGAGTACGAGCAGTACTTC; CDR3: CAISRLAGEYEQYF
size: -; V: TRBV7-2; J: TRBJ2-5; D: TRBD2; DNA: TGTGCCAGCAGCTTAGTTGGTAGCGGGGGTTTCCAAGAGACCCAGTACTTC; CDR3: CASSLVGSGGFQETQYF
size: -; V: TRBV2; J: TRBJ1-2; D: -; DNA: TGTGCCAGCGAACCCTCTTGGAGGGAGGGTTATGGCTACACCTTC; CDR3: CASEPSWREGYGYTF
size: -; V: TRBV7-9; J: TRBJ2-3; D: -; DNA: TGTGCCAGCAGATGGGGGCAGGCAGATACGCAGTATTTT; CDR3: CASRWGQADTQYF
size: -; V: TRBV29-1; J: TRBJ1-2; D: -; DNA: TGCAGCACTTTATCGGGGTACTATGGCTACACCTTC; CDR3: CSTLSGYYGYTF
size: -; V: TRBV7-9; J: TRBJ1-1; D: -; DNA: TGTGCCAGCAGCTTAGGAGATTTCCCTATAGCGAACACTGAAGCTTTCTTT; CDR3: CASSLGDFPIANTEAFF
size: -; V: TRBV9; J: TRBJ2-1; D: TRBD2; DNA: TGTGCCAGCAGCGTAGCTACGAGGCTGTCAGCGGGGGGGCGGGATGAGCAGTTCTTC; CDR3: CASSVATRLSAGGRDEQFF
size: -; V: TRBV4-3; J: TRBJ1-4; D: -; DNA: TGCGCCAGCAAACAGGCGAATAATGAAAAACTGTTTTTT; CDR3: CASKQANNEKLFF
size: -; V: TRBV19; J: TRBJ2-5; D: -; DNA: TGTGCCAGTAGTCCCGAGTACCAAGAGACCCAGTACTTC; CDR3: CASSPEYQETQYF
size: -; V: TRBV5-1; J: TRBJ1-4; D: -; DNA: TGCGCCAGCAGCCATGACAGTATAGCAACTAATGAAAAACTGTTTTTT; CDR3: CASSHDSIATNEKLFF
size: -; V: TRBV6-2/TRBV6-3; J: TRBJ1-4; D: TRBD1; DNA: TGTGCCAGCAGCCGGACAGGGGGTGAAAAACTGTTTTTT; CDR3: CASSRTGGEKLFF
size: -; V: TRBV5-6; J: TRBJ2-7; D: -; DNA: TGTGCCAGCTTCCGGGACTCGGGTTTAGGCGAGCAGTACTTC; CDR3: CASFRDSGLGEQYF
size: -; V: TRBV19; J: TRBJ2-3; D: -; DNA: TGTGCCAGTAGTCCTCGCACAGATACGCAGTATTTT; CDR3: CASSPRTDTQYF
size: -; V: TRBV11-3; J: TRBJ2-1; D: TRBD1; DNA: TGTGCCAGCAGCTTAGGGTATCCGGGACAGAATCCTCCCTACAATGAGCAGTTCTTC; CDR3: CASSLGYPGQNPPYNEQFF
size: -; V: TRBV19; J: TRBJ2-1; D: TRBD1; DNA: TGTGCCAGTAGTATAGCTCTGACAGGGAGTCATGAGCAGTTCTTC; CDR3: CASSIALTGSHEQFF
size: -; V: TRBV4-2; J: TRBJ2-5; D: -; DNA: TGTGCCAGCAGCCAAGATATTAGAGGAGAGACCCAGTACTTC; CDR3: CASSQDIRGETQYF
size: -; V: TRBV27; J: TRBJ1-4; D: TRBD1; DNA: TGTGCCAGCAGTCTCTCCTGGACAGGGAACGAAAAACTGTTTTTT; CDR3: CASSLSWTGNEKLFF
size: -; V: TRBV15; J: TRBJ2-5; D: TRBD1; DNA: TGTGCCACCAGCCTGGGACAGACAAGAGACCAGTACTTC; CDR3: CATSLGQTRDQYF
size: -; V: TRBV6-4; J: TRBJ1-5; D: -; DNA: TGTGCCAGCAGTGGGGGTCCGGGGCAGCCCCAGCATTTT; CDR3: CASSGGPGQPQHF
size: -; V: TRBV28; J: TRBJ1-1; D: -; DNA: TGTGCCAGCAGTGGAATTAACTACGTGGAAGCTTTCTTT; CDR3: CASSGINYVEAFF
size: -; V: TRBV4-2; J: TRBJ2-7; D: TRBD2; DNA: TGTGCCAGCAGCCTTACGACTAGCGGGATGGAGCAGTACTTC; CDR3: CASSLTTSGMEQYF
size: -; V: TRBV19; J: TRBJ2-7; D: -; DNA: TGTGCCAGTAGTATCGACACTGTCCACGAGCAGTACTTC; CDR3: CASSIDTVHEQYF
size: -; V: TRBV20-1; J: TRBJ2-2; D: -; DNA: TGCAGTGCTAGTCGGGGATCGAACACCGGGGAGCTGTTTTTT; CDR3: CSASRGSNTGELFF
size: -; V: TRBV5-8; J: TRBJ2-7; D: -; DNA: TGTGCCAGCAGCTTGGCCGGGTCGAGCTCCTACGAGCAGTACTTC; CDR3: CASSLAGSSSYEQYF
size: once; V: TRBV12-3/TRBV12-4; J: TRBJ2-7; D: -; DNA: TGTGCCAGCAGTTTCTCTACCTCCTACGAGCAGTACTTC; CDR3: CASSFSTSYEQYF
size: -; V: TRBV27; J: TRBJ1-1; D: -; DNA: TGTGCCAGCACCTCCGGGACATACGGTGAAGCTTTCTTT; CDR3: CASTSGTYGEAFF
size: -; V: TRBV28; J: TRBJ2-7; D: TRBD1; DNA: TGTGCCAGCAGTCCGACAGGGATTCGGGAGCAGTACTTC; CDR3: CASSPTGIREQYF
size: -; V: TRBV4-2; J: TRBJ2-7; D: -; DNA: TGTGCCAGCAGCCAAGACTTAGCGGTACCCTCCTACGAGCAGTACTTC; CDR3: CASSQDLAVPSYEQYF
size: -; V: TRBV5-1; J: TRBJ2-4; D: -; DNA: TGCGCCAGCAGCTTGACATCAGGATTATTAGCCAAAAACATTCAGTACTTC; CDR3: CASSLTSGLLAKNIQYF